The next 24 T cell receptor beta chains were all read from a single sample in a study of T-cell reconstitution after alpha-beta-depleted transplantation in children. As it was prepared, the TCRbeta library received unique molecular identifiers. TCRdb re-called the PCR reads with MiXCR, one entry per CDR3 protein. The sample consists of 200,000 or so distinct CDR3 sequences, approximately 6.9% of them appearing once. The material sequenced was PBMCs, taken before TCRalphabeta/CD19-depleted stem cell transplant. These receptors were taken from a boy younger than 10 with acute lymphoblastic leukemia, due to receive a stem cell transplant.

V is TRBV12-3 or TRBV12-4 and J is TRBJ2-1, with 10 bases that match TRBD2. The V and J ends lost 5 bases and 3 bases, in that order; junction bases with no gene match: 4. The CDR3 contains 15 residues. The CDR3 DNA sequence: TGTGCCAGCAGTAAAGCGGGGGGGCTCTACAATGAGCAGTTCTTC. Translated: CASSKAGGLYNEQFF.

This clonotype came up a few times. The gene calls are TRBV7-9 and TRBJ2-1; TRBD2 agrees at 11 bases. Trimming cost V 0 bases and J 8 bases; bases outside gene matches: 6. Germline-derived CDR1 and CDR2 are SEHNR and FQNEAQ (reference sequence). The CDR3 extends over 16 amino acids. The CDR3 DNA reads TGTGCCAGCAGCTTAGCTGTAGCGGGAGGGCCGTATGAGCAGTTCTTC. Amino acid sequence: CASSLAVAGGPYEQFF.

Many counts were recorded for this clonotype. Here the CDR3 reads CASSSTGGTRNSPLHF. CDR3 sequence (DNA): TGCGCCAGCAGCTCTACCGGGGGGACGCGAAATTCACCCCTCCACTTT. The chain links TRBV5-1 to TRBJ1-6, with D maybe TRBD1 (5 bases). Germline lookup yields CDR1 SGHRS and CDR2 YFSETQ. Trimming removed 3 bases from V and 7 bases from J, with 17 bases in between. The CDR3 consists of 16 residues.

This clonotype was detected only a few times. V usage is TRBV20-1 and J usage is TRBJ2-3; 9 bases match TRBD2. V dropped 3 bases and J dropped 4; count of bases not matched to a gene: 11. The CDR3 is 16 amino acids. The germline CDR1 and CDR2 sequences are DFQATT and SNEGSKA (reference sequence). CDR3 sequence: CSARGAREGWADTQYF. In nucleotides, the CDR3 is TGCAGTGCTAGGGGGGCGCGGGAGGGCTGGGCAGATACGCAGTATTTT.

This clonotype occurred many times. The chain recombines TRBV12-3 or TRBV12-4 with TRBJ1-2; tentative D call: TRBD1 (5 bases). There are 16 residues in the CDR3. Trimming left V 7 bases short and J 4 bases short, with 22 bases between. The CDR3 nucleotides read TGTGCCAGCACCACGGGGGGAGATCAGTCAGCCTATGGCTACACCTTC. Protein product: CASTTGGDQSAYGYTF.

This chain joins TRBV20-1 and TRBJ2-7; TRBD2 aligns across 8 bases. The CDR3 has 14 amino acids. J gave up 2 bases and V 0 bases, and 3 bases lay outside the gene matches. Germline V gene lookup returns CDR1 DFQATT and CDR2 SNEGSKA (reference sequence). The CDR3 nucleotides read TGCAGTGCTAGAGATCGCGGGGGGACCTACGAGCAGTACTTC. Translation: CSARDRGGTYEQYF.

This clonotype was seen more than once but under ten times. The rearrangement links TRBV20-1 to TRBJ2-1; D not resolved. V was pared by 6 bases and J by 10 bases, with 16 bases between. Germline CDR1 and CDR2: DFQATT and SNEGSKA (reference sequence). The CDR3 covers 12 residues. CDR3 sequence (DNA): TGCAGTGCCTTAGGACCGTCCGTCGAGCAGTTCTTC. The encoded protein is CSALGPSVEQFF.

This clonotype was seen ten or more times. The CDR3 DNA reads TGCAGTGCTAGAGATTCTAGTAGAGGTAGCACAGATACGCAGTATTTT. Protein: CSARDSSRGSTDTQYF. V gene TRBV20-1 combines with J gene TRBJ2-3; no definite D call. The CDR3 has 16 amino acids. Germline V gene data show CDR1 as DFQATT and CDR2 as SNEGSKA (reference sequence). V lost 0 bases to trimming and J lost 0 bases, with 13 bases between them.

The chain carries TRBV28 and TRBJ2-6, with D tentatively TRBD1 (6 bases). The V gene lost 5 bases and the J gene lost 0 bases, with 17 bases spanning the gap. The V gene's germline CDR1 is MDHEN and CDR2 SYDVKM. This CDR3 comprises 18 residues. CDR3 DNA sequence: TGTGCCAGCAGTCCCGGGCAGGGGCCCACCTCTGGGGCCAACGTCCTGACTTTC. Translated: CASSPGQGPTSGANVLTF.

Many counts were recorded for this clonotype. The V and J genes are TRBV12-3 or TRBV12-4 and TRBJ1-4; TRBD1 matches at 8 bases. Trimming cost V 4 bases and J 8 bases; bases outside gene matches: 12. This CDR3 comprises 16 residues. The CDR3 DNA follows: TGTGCCAGCAGTTCCTCGGGAACGACAGGGGTGGAAAAACTGTTTTTT. Its translation is CASSSSGTTGVEKLFF.

The chain carries TRBV4-2 and TRBJ1-1; D possibly corresponds to TRBD1 (6 bases). Germline V gene data show CDR1 as LGHNA and CDR2 as YNFKEQ. CDR3 length: 15 residues. V dropped 8 bases and J dropped 1 base, with 17 bases sitting between them. The CDR3 DNA is TGTGCCAGCGGCCCCGGCAGGGGACCGAACACTGAAGCTTTCTTT. Residues: CASGPGRGPNTEAFF.

The sample holds many counts of this clonotype. The chain uses TRBV11-2 and TRBJ1-4; 7 bases fit TRBD1. The junction had 0 bases not matched to a gene; V was cut back by 5 bases and J by 3 bases. This CDR3 has 13 amino acids. Germline V CDR1 and CDR2: SGHAT, FQNNGV. DNA for the CDR3: TGTGCCAGCAGCCAGGGGGCTAATGAAAAACTGTTTTTT. As protein: CASSQGANEKLFF. The whole variable domain, filled in from reference TRBV11-2 and TRBJ1-4, reads EAGVAQSPRYKIIEKRQSVAFWCNPISGHATLYWYQQILGQGPKLLIQFQNNGVVDDSQLPKDRFSAERLKGVDSTLKIQPAKLEDSAVYLCASSQGANEKLFFGSGTQLSVL.

Many counts were recorded for this clonotype. The chain joins TRBV9 to TRBJ1-1; D is unclear. Germline CDR1 is SGDLS and CDR2 is YYNGEE. The CDR3 sequence is 15 residues long. V lost 0 bases, J lost 1 base, and 10 bases lay in between. The CDR3 DNA reads TGTGCCAGCAGCGTAGTAGGAGGGCGGAACACTGAAGCTTTCTTT. It specifies CASSVVGGRNTEAFF. The entire variable domain, with the rest obtained from reference TRBV9 and TRBJ1-1, is as follows: DSGVTQTPKHLITATGQRVTLRCSPRSGDLSVYWYQQSLDQGLQFLIQYYNGEERAKGNILERFSAQQFPDLHSELNLSSLELGDSALYFCASSVVGGRNTEAFFGQGTRLTVV.

This clonotype was found many times. V gene TRBV29-1 combines with J gene TRBJ2-7; D is possibly TRBD1 or TRBD2 (5 bases each). The CDR3 sequence is 11 residues long. Germline CDR1 reads SQVTM; CDR2 reads ANQGSEA. V lost 5 bases and J 5 bases, leaving 10 bases between the germline ends. This CDR3 is CSVTRDHEQYF. The CDR3 DNA reads as TGCAGCGTTACCAGGGACCACGAGCAGTACTTC.

With respect to this clonotype: This CDR3 fails to terminate in the conserved phenylalanine or tryptophan, so it likely reflects a read error. V is TRBV19 and J is TRBJ2-2; TRBD1 matches 9 bases. The CDR3 runs 13 residues. Trimming at V came to 5 bases and at J to 6 bases, leaving 1 base not matched to a gene. CDR1 and CDR2 (germline): LNHDA, SQIVND (reference sequence). CDR3 sequence: CASSGDRAGELFC. CDR3 sequence (DNA): TGTGCCAGTAGTGGGGACAGGGCCGGGGAGCTGTTTTGT.

This clonotype turned up a few times. The chain joins TRBV25-1 to TRBJ2-5; 8 bases map to TRBD2. The V segment lost 3 bases and the J segment 5 bases; nucleotides outside the gene matches: 5. This CDR3 contains 14 residues. Germline V gene sequence: CDR1 MGHDK, CDR2 SYGVNS. CDR3 amino acids: CASSEGSGGETQYF. CDR3 nucleotide sequence: TGTGCCAGCAGTGAGGGATCGGGGGGGGAGACCCAGTACTTC.

The CDR3 bases are TGTGCCAGCAGCCAAAGAACAGGGCAGGGTACAGATACGCAGTATTTT. Translated: CASSQRTGQGTDTQYF. The rearrangement joins TRBV3-1 to TRBJ2-3; D is possibly TRBD1 (6 bases). Germline CDR1 and CDR2: LGHDT and YNNKEL (reference sequence). The CDR3 has 16 amino acids. Trimming cost V 2 bases and J 3 bases, with 15 bases left between them.

This clonotype was seen many times. The V and J genes are TRBV28 and TRBJ1-1; D not resolved. The CDR3 is 13 residues long. Germline-derived CDR1 and CDR2 are MDHEN and SYDVKM. The V and J ends lost 3 bases and 7 bases respectively, with 12 bases between them. The CDR3 DNA sequence: TGTGCCAGCAGTTTTTCTGCGGCAGTTGAAGCTTTCTTT. This translates into CASSFSAAVEAFF.

The CDR3 sequence: CSAAPVGPYEQYF. DNA for the CDR3: TGCAGTGCTGCCCCAGTGGGTCCCTACGAGCAGTACTTC. V is TRBV20-1 and J is TRBJ2-7; D ambiguous. Germline CDR1 DFQATT, CDR2 SNEGSKA (reference sequence). This CDR3 contains 13 residues. Trimming pared 5 bases from V and 2 bases from J, leaving 13 bases between.

In its sample, this clonotype was seen a few times. The V gene is TRBV9, the J gene TRBJ2-7; 9 positions match TRBD2. V shed 4 bases and J 1 base; nucleotides not matched to a gene: 9. The germline V gene has CDR1 SGDLS and CDR2 YYNGEE. This CDR3 is built from 16 residues. The CDR3 is CASSPRGAGGSYEQYF. The CDR3 DNA follows: TGTGCCAGCAGCCCGAGGGGAGCGGGGGGTTCCTACGAGCAGTACTTC.

This clonotype has more than one count but fewer than ten. This chain joins TRBV20-1 and TRBJ2-2; no definite D call. Trimming removed 1 base from V and 7 bases from J, with 10 bases in between. Germline V gives CDR1 DFQATT, CDR2 SNEGSKA (reference sequence). The CDR3 sequence is 13 residues long. CDR3 in DNA: TGCAGTGCTAGAGTACCCAGGAGCGGGGAGCTGTTTTTT. It encodes CSARVPRSGELFF.

The table lists this clonotype with many counts. This rearrangement joins TRBV5-6 to TRBJ2-3, with D perhaps matching TRBD2 (5 bases). Trimming pared 4 bases from V and 0 bases from J, leaving 12 bases between. The CDR3 has 15 amino acids. CDR1 and CDR2 from the germline V gene are SGHDT and YYEEEE. The CDR3 here is CASSADLASTDTQYF. CDR3 DNA sequence: TGTGCCAGCAGCGCGGACTTGGCTAGCACAGATACGCAGTATTTT.

This clonotype was counted many times. The gene calls are TRBV12-3 or TRBV12-4 and TRBJ2-3, with a weak D call TRBD2 (6 bases). Trimming removed 11 bases at V and 1 base at J, with 16 bases between. This CDR3 comprises 14 residues. CDR3 sequence: CASGLATRTDTQYF. The CDR3 DNA is TGTGCCTCCGGGCTAGCGACCCGCACAGATACGCAGTATTTT.

In its sample, this clonotype was seen once. The rearrangement uses TRBV28 and TRBJ2-7, with D possibly matching TRBD1 (5 bases). V was shortened by 6 bases and J by 4 bases, with 22 bases between the two germline ends. Germline CDR1 is MDHEN and CDR2 is SYDVKM. The CDR3 has 16 amino acids. CDR3 DNA: TGTGCCAGCAGCTCTCCCCAGGGCGGCGAATATTACGAGCAGTACTTC. This sequence encodes CASSSPQGGEYYEQYF.